The 27 T cell receptor beta chains listed next were all sequenced from one sample in a study of tumor-infiltrating lymphocytes in primary liver carcinoma. Bulk tissue was left unsorted, and RNA and DNA were co-extracted from 20-30 mg of it. Starting from around 500 ng of total RNA, TCR beta cDNA was produced with a primer in the constant region. Libraries covering TCR beta were generated through three nested multiplex PCR rounds (using a slightly modified ARM-PCR). Rounds one and two of PCR, each of about 10 cycles, were primed with TRBV1-TRBV30 forward primers and a C-beta reverse primer. Each CDR3 protein gets one entry after TCRdb re-called the multiplex PCR reads with MiXCR. The data show some 180,000 distinct CDR3 sequences, 85% seen once. Sequenced input: tumor tissue from primary liver carcinoma. These receptors were obtained from a man aged 35 to 55 with primary liver carcinoma and hepatitis B virus infection.

Of note for this clonotype: The conserved final phenylalanine or tryptophan is absent from the CDR3, which likely points to a read error. This chain uses TRBV7-8 with TRBJ1-5; D might be TRBD1 (6 bases). V lost 5 bases to trimming and J lost 4 bases, with 18 bases between them. This CDR3 region has 16 residues. CDR1 is SGHVS, CDR2 FQNEAQ, per germline. Here the CDR3 DNA reads TGTGCCAGCAGCGAGGGGGGTAAAACTACGAATCAGCCCCAGCATATT. It yields the protein CASSEGGKTTNQPQHI.

In this sample, this clonotype turned up once. The chain joins TRBV5-1 to TRBJ2-5, with 9 nucleotides matching TRBD1. Germline loops: CDR1 SGHRS, CDR2 YFSETQ. This CDR3 contains 15 residues. After removal of 5 bases from V and 2 bases from J, the junction contained 7 bases not matched to a gene. The CDR3 reads CASRQTGGKQETQYF. The CDR3 nucleotides are TGCGCCAGCAGGCAGACAGGGGGAAAACAAGAGACCCAGTACTTC.

With respect to this clonotype: It is likely a read error, because the conserved phenylalanine at the end of the CDR3 is missing. This chain joins TRBV10-2 and TRBJ2-7, with TRBD1 matching over 9 bases. CDR3 length equals 14 residues. The germline CDR1 and CDR2 sequences are WSHSY and SAAADI. Losses at the gene ends were 6 bases for V and 7 bases for J; bases not matched to a gene: 10. The CDR3 reads CASSRDRAIDEQYL. Written as DNA, the CDR3 is TGCGCCAGCAGCCGGGACAGGGCTATCGATGAGCAGTACTTA.

The CDR3 reads CASSSGTSVFEQYF. The CDR3 DNA follows: TGTGCCAGCAGCTCCGGGACTAGCGTGTTTGAGCAGTACTTC. V usage is TRBV12-3 or TRBV12-4 and J usage is TRBJ2-1, with TRBD2 matching 10 bases. Gene TRBJ2-7 matches the end of the DNA better, so the J call may be wrong. This CDR3 spans 14 amino acids.

This sequence joins TRBV28 and TRBJ2-2; D ambiguous. V lost 2 bases and J lost 12, with 13 bases in between. This CDR3 has 13 amino acids. CDR1 and CDR2 from the germline V gene are MDHEN and SYDVKM. The CDR3 DNA reads as TGTGCCAGCAGTTTAGGGCTAGGTGGGAAGCTGTTTTTT. Residues: CASSLGLGGKLFF.

This clonotype showed up just once. At one end, the junction sequence differs from germline, possibly due to a read error. The rearrangement joins TRBV5-1 to TRBJ1-1, with 7 nucleotides matching TRBD1. The CDR3 consists of 16 residues. Germline V gives CDR1 SGHRS, CDR2 YFSETQ. This chain's CDR3 is CASSLSSGGANSEPFF. The CDR3 DNA follows: TGCGCCAGCAGCTTGTCGTCAGGGGGGGCGAACTCTGAACCTTTCTTT.

V usage is TRBV6-2 or TRBV6-3 and J usage is TRBJ2-1; D perhaps matches TRBD2 (5 bases). Looked up from germline, CDR1 is MNHEY and CDR2 is SVGEGT. The CDR3 has 14 residues. The CDR3 here is CVSSYGRDYNEQFF. The CDR3 DNA sequence: TGTGTAAGCAGTTACGGTCGGGATTACAATGAGCAGTTCTTC.

On this clonotype: The final CDR3 position lacks the conserved phenylalanine or tryptophan, pointing to a likely read error. Because the CDR3's place on the DNA is in doubt, the DNA is left out and the CDR3 is given as listed by TCRdb. The chain uses TRBV11-2 and TRBJ2-1; the table assigns TRBD2, which was not confirmed against the DNA. The germline V gene has CDR1 SGHAT and CDR2 FQNNGV. The CDR3 length is 11 residues, termini included. This chain's CDR3 is CASSSATRHFL.

This clonotype occurred once. Given a much more abundant clone one base away, this may be a read error. This chain connects TRBV5-4 to TRBJ2-1; 13 bases are a match to TRBD2. Unmatched junction bases numbered 10, after V lost 7 bases and J lost 9 bases. The germline V gene has CDR1 SGHNT and CDR2 YYREEE (reference sequence). The CDR3 runs 15 residues. Here the CDR3 DNA reads TGTGCCAGCTGCCACGGGACTAGCGGGAATATTGAGCAGTTCTTC. Amino acid sequence: CASCHGTSGNIEQFF. The whole variable domain, filled in from reference TRBV5-4 and TRBJ2-1, reads ETGVTQSPTHLIKTRGQQVTLRCSSQSGHNTVSWYQQALGQGPQFIFQYYREEENGRGNFPPRFSGLQFPNYSSELNVNALELDDSALYLCASCHGTSGNIEQFFGPGTRLTVL.

This clonotype was recorded at least ten times. The chain couples TRBV5-1 to TRBJ1-5; unclear D gene. Germline V gene lookup returns CDR1 SGHRS and CDR2 YFSETQ. V shed 0 bases and J shed 4 bases, with 8 bases lying between them. The CDR3 has 14 amino acids. The CDR3 loop is CASSLDAGNQPQHF. The CDR3 nucleotides read TGCGCCAGCAGCTTGGACGCGGGGAATCAGCCCCAGCATTTT.

Concerning this clonotype itself: One junction end disagrees with the germline gene, perhaps due to a read error. V usage is TRBV4-2 and J usage is TRBJ1-2, with 12 bases that match TRBD1. The CDR3 runs 17 residues. CDR1 is LGHNA and CDR2 is YNFKEQ in the germline V gene. CDR3 DNA sequence: TGTGCCAGCAGCCAAGTAGGGACAGGGGGCGCAGTGAGGGGCTACACTTTC. Amino acid sequence: CASSQVGTGGAVRGYTF.

The chain joins TRBV7-2 to TRBJ2-7; D uncertain. The germline V gene has CDR1 SGHTA and CDR2 FQGNSA. The CDR3 covers 12 residues. Trimming pared 5 bases from V and 9 bases from J, leaving 14 bases between. As DNA, the CDR3 is TGTGCCAGCAGCCCAGCGAAGGGCCGGCAGTACTTC. Translating it yields CASSPAKGRQYF.

Turning to this clonotype: This could be a read error, since a much larger clone is one nucleotide away. For the CDR3, the DNA is TGCGCCAGCTGCCAACCCTCAACCCTCGGGACTGAAGCTTTCTTT. Its translation: CASCQPSTLGTEAFF. The chain combines TRBV4-1 with TRBJ1-1; unclear D gene. The CDR3 totals 15 residues. Germline V gene sequence: CDR1 MGHRA, CDR2 YSYEKL.

Comments on this clonotype: The CDR3 carries no conserved terminal phenylalanine or tryptophan, so it likely arises from a read error. The chain links TRBV11-1 to TRBJ2-4; 8 nucleotides align to TRBD2. CDR1 SGHAT and CDR2 FQDESV come from the germline V gene (reference sequence). The CDR3 length is 17 residues. The CDR3 is CASSFPGISGTKNIQYS. CDR3 coding DNA: TGTGCCAGTAGCTTTCCCGGGATTAGCGGGACCAAAAATATTCAGTACTCC.

This clonotype was detected many times. V and J are TRBV30 and TRBJ1-1, with D hard to call. The CDR3 is 12 amino acids. V lost 0 bases and J lost 6, with 8 bases in between. Per the germline V gene, CDR1 is GTSNPN and CDR2 is SVGIG (reference sequence). The CDR3 DNA sequence: TGTGCCTGGAGTGTAGGCCGCCCTGAAGCTTTCTTT. Protein sequence: CAWSVGRPEAFF.

This clonotype was picked up one time. The rearrangement joins TRBV15 to TRBJ2-5; D might be TRBD1 (6 bases). Deletions cut 1 base from V and 10 bases from J, with 25 bases between. This CDR3 comprises 17 residues. CDR1 is LNHNV and CDR2 is YYDKDF in the germline V gene (reference sequence). As DNA, the CDR3 is TGTGCCACCAGCAGAGGGAGTCGGGACATCGCCCAAGATAGCCAGTACTTC. Translating it yields CATSRGSRDIAQDSQYF.

V and J are TRBV29-1 and TRBJ2-1; D assignment may be TRBD1 or TRBD2 (5 bases each). Germline lookup yields CDR1 SQVTM and CDR2 ANQGSEA. The CDR3 sequence is 12 residues long. CDR3: CSGGLVSGVRFF. DNA for the CDR3: TGCAGTGGGGGTCTTGTGAGTGGAGTACGGTTCTTC.

The V gene is TRBV14, the J gene TRBJ2-1, with TRBD2 identical over 8 bases. Unmatched junction bases numbered 23, after V lost 6 bases and J lost 16 bases. The V gene's germline CDR1 is SGHDN and CDR2 FVKESK. The CDR3 contains 16 residues. This CDR3 is CASSAVAGWVNNEHFF. The CDR3 region has the DNA TGTGCCAGCAGTGCAGTAGCGGGATGGGTAAACAATGAACACTTCTTC.

A few counts support this clonotype. A much larger clone is a single base away; this may be a read error. This rearrangement joins TRBV6-5 to TRBJ2-2, with 8 bases aligning to TRBD1. Per germline, CDR1 MNHEY and CDR2 SVGAGI. This CDR3 is 18 amino acids long. This CDR3 is CVSSPGQAGIRNTGELFF. CDR3 nucleotides: TGTGTCAGCAGTCCGGGACAGGCCGGTATTAGGAACACCGGGGAGCTGTTTTTT.

The J gene is TRBJ2-3, the V gene TRBV11-2, with D uncertain. The CDR3 runs to 16 residues. Trimming pared 7 bases from V and 2 bases from J, leaving 19 bases between. CDR1 SGHAT and CDR2 FQNNGV come from the germline V gene. CDR3 nucleotides: TGTGCCAGCACCAGAAGAAATATAGGGAACACAGATACGCAGTATTTT. Translating gives CASTRRNIGNTDTQYF.

Comments on this clonotype: One end of the junction is discordant with germline, which a read error may explain. This chain links TRBV6-1 with TRBJ1-2; no clear D. The germline V gene encodes CDR1 MNHNS and CDR2 SASEGT. This CDR3 contains 12 residues. CDR3 sequence (DNA): TGTGCCAGCAGTGTAGGCAGTGGGCGGAACAGCTTC. It codes for CASSVGSGRNSF.

The rearrangement uses TRBV6-1 and TRBJ1-5, with D possibly TRBD1 on 6 matching bases. This CDR3 has 13 amino acids. V was trimmed by 6 bases and J by 6 bases, leaving 12 bases between them. Germline V gene data show CDR1 as MNHNS and CDR2 as SASEGT. The DNA for the CDR3 is TGTGCCAGCAGCCCTGACAGGATTCAGCCCCAGCATTTT. It specifies CASSPDRIQPQHF.

The chain combines TRBV29-1 with TRBJ2-5; TRBD2 might be the D (5 bases). V shed 5 bases and J shed 5 bases, with 15 bases lying between them. The V gene's germline CDR1 is SQVTM and CDR2 ANQGSEA. The length of the CDR3 is 13 residues. The CDR3 DNA reads as TGCAGCGTTAAATGCGGACTCGAGGAGACCCAGTACTTC. Translating gives CSVKCGLEETQYF.

In regard to this clonotype: A read error may produce the germline difference seen at one junction end. This chain links TRBV6-2 or TRBV6-3 with TRBJ1-1, with a tentative D call TRBD1 (5 bases). Germline CDR1 reads MNHEY; CDR2 reads SVGEGT. This CDR3 has 12 amino acids. The CDR3 reads CASMGRRGEASF. In DNA form, the CDR3 reads TGTGCTAGCATGGGGAGGAGGGGTGAAGCTTCCTTT.

Details on this clonotype: No conserved phenylalanine or tryptophan ends this CDR3, so it is likely a read error. The chain joins TRBV11-2 to TRBJ1-2; D gene unclear. There are 16 residues in the CDR3. Germline CDR1 and CDR2: SGHAT and FQNNGV. V lost 0 bases and J lost 11, with 22 bases in between. The CDR3 here is CASSLDSVAYSRGYTS. As DNA, the CDR3 is TGTGCCAGCAGCTTAGATTCTGTAGCCTATTCTCGAGGATACACCTCC.

Comment on this clonotype: Germline and junction disagree at one end, which may indicate a read error. V and J are TRBV4-3 and TRBJ2-7; 7 bases map to TRBD2. Germline CDR1 LGHNA, CDR2 YSLEER. This CDR3 region has 16 residues. The CDR3 sequence is CASSQDVGTMFYEQYF. CDR3 DNA: TGCGCCAGCAGTCAAGACGTGGGGACTATGTTTTACGAGCAGTACTTC.

With respect to this clonotype: One end of the junction does not line up with germline, which may come from a read error. The gene calls are TRBV7-9 and TRBJ1-1, with 7 nucleotides matching TRBD1. This CDR3 comprises 14 residues. Germline V gene lookup returns CDR1 SEHNR and CDR2 FQNEAQ (reference sequence). The CDR3: CASSRQGSNTEALF. The CDR3 DNA follows: TGTGCCAGTAGCCGACAGGGATCGAACACTGAAGCTCTCTTT.